The rows below give T cell receptor beta chains drawn from one sample of a study of CD8 T cells in ankylosing spondylitis. TCRdb reanalysed the 5' RACE reads using MiXCR and keeps one entry per CDR3 protein. The sample holds 450,000 or so distinct CDR3 sequences, 25% to 30% seen once. The specimen was blood, either unsorted or a sorted T cell fraction (not recorded which). The receptors derive from a male donor with ankylosing spondylitis. CDR3s leave out the opening cysteine and the closing phenylalanine or tryptophan.

j_call v_call cdr3_aa
TRBJ2-1 TRBV7-2 ASSLALREQF
TRBJ1-6 TRBV7-8 ASSRGSYNSPLH
TRBJ2-5 TRBV12-3/TRBV12-4 ASRTAGGLETQY
TRBJ1-1 TRBV7-9 ASSFEGQGNTEAF
TRBJ2-2 TRBV5-1 ASSRDRGIPGELF
TRBJ2-1 TRBV7-2 ASSLGGTSYPNNEQF
TRBJ2-2 TRBV5-4 ASSWGLAGDTGELF
TRBJ2-6 TRBV12-3/TRBV12-4 ASTPRGANVLT
TRBJ2-3 TRBV20-1 SANARLDIDTQY
TRBJ1-1 TRBV12-3/TRBV12-4 ASRGGLGATEAF
TRBJ2-1 TRBV29-1 SGEGGDNEQF
TRBJ2-3 TRBV11-2 ASSLTSGRAVADTQY
TRBJ2-5 TRBV29-1 SAYRDRGVKTQY
TRBJ2-6 TRBV5-1 ASSIRGMGANVLT
TRBJ1-2 TRBV9 ASSVDRGQGGYT
TRBJ1-2 TRBV20-1 SATRTGAVVGYT
TRBJ2-7 TRBV10-3 AISVARTGMSYEQY
TRBJ2-7 TRBV20-1 SAQPLAGTRYEQY
TRBJ2-5 TRBV5-1 ASSSRPYTTETQY
TRBJ1-5 TRBV7-2 ASSSGTGDGNQPQH
TRBJ2-1 TRBV10-1 ASSPGLAERDNEQF
TRBJ2-1 TRBV11-3 ASSETSGRWYNEQF
TRBJ1-1 TRBV5-1 ASTRRLGDTEAF
TRBJ2-5 TRBV24-1 ATSDPGTVQETQY
TRBJ2-1 TRBV20-1 SEVPPGEYNEQF
TRBJ2-1 TRBV7-2 ASSLERGGSYNEQF
TRBJ1-1 TRBV14 ASSQDRGPGVEAF
TRBJ2-7 TRBV20-1 SARPAMRGTGLAGGEQY
TRBJ1-4 TRBV20-1 SARRQGATNEKLF
TRBJ2-5 TRBV9 ASSVEGRGLETQY
TRBJ2-1 TRBV29-1 SVELGRTRGPSRSYNEQF
TRBJ2-5 TRBV20-1 SASGSGQETQY
TRBJ2-5 TRBV20-1 SAGTGMETQY
TRBJ2-3 TRBV2 ASRMGGSYSSTDTQY
TRBJ2-3 TRBV5-1 ASSLVEGAADTQY
TRBJ1-2 TRBV12-3/TRBV12-4 ASSTGTGFGYT
TRBJ2-1 TRBV11-2 ATLSVDEQF
TRBJ2-2 TRBV29-1 SVGGELAGGPYVPGELF
TRBJ2-1 TRBV6-1 ASSESYGFSYNEQF
TRBJ1-1 TRBV29-1 SVVGLMNTEAF
TRBJ2-7 TRBV20-1 SASLLAGEYEQY
TRBJ2-2 TRBV5-1 ASSPAGSTGELF
TRBJ1-4 TRBV20-1 SLDRGAKLF
TRBJ1-1 TRBV28 ASSLQGGAGAF
TRBJ2-5 TRBV11-3 ASSLRPSSGSKTQY
TRBJ1-2 TRBV19 ASSQARVNYGYT
TRBJ2-2 TRBV5-1 ASRNRDTGELF
TRBJ2-5 TRBV30 AWTRGLAEETQY
TRBJ1-2 TRBV7-9 ASSPQGGYGYT
TRBJ1-5 TRBV20-1 SASQKDRPQH
TRBJ2-5 TRBV20-1 SEVVAGGPQETQY
TRBJ2-1 TRBV29-1 SVEPHPRGGLLYNEQF
TRBJ1-4 TRBV2 ASSQMGGMDEKLF
TRBJ2-2 TRBV4-1 ASSQVGGWTGGELF